A single sample gave rise to the 22 T cell receptor beta chains below, sequenced in a study of blood T cells in healthy people across ages. The authors ran a second PCR of 7 to 11 cycles using a sample-barcoded 5' primer and a J-beta primer mix. MiXCR was run by TCRdb on the 5' RACE reads, yielding one entry per CDR3 protein. Among 750,000 to 1,000,000 distinct CDR3 sequences listed, roughly 28% were seen once. The same sample was also used in a study of T cells of mothers and their children.

The sequencing input was blood. These TCRs come from a woman aged 40 to 55 in good health.

This clonotype came up a few times. The chain combines TRBV9 with TRBJ1-3; no firm D call. This CDR3 region has 14 residues. Between the trimmed V and J ends, which lost 3 bases and 0 bases, there was a span of 7 bases. Germline V gene lookup returns CDR1 SGDLS and CDR2 YYNGEE. The CDR3 coding sequence is TGTGCCAGCAGCGGTACGGTCTCTGGAAACACCATATATTTT. As protein: CASSGTVSGNTIYF. The full variable domain, its missing parts supplied by reference TRBV9 and TRBJ1-3, is DSGVTQTPKHLITATGQRVTLRCSPRSGDLSVYWYQQSLDQGLQFLIQYYNGEERAKGNILERFSAQQFPDLHSELNLSSLELGDSALYFCASSGTVSGNTIYFGEGSWLTVV.

For this clonotype: This may come from a read error, since a much larger clone is one base off. V and J are TRBV5-1 and TRBJ2-4; D unclear. The end of the DNA aligns better with TRBJ2-5, so the J call may be wrong. The CDR3 is 13 amino acids. The V gene's germline CDR1 is SGHRS and CDR2 YFSETQ. CDR3 in DNA: TGCGCCAGCAGCTTGTCCAGCCAAGAGACCCAGTACTTC. It is translated as CASSLSSQETQYF.

There are many counts of this clonotype. The chain uses TRBV7-2 and TRBJ2-5; 7 bases are shared with TRBD1. This CDR3 is 13 amino acids long. The germline V gene encodes CDR1 SGHTA and CDR2 FQGNSA. The junction had 2 bases not matched to a gene; V was cut back by 5 bases and J by 2 bases. The chain's CDR3 is CASSKTGQETQYF. The DNA for the CDR3 is TGTGCCAGCAGCAAGACAGGGCAAGAGACCCAGTACTTC.

Details on this clonotype: Just one base apart from a much larger clone, this may be a read error. The gene calls are TRBV7-9 and TRBJ1-2; D gene unclear. The CDR3 totals 15 residues. Trimming pared 5 bases from V and 3 bases from J, leaving 16 bases between. Per the germline V gene, CDR1 is SEHNR and CDR2 is FQNEAQ (reference sequence). CDR3 sequence reads: CASSATPARDYGYTF. CDR3 DNA sequence: TGTGCCAGCAGCGCCACGCCCGCTAGGGACTATGGCTACACCTTC.

As for this clonotype: A junction boundary mismatches the germline segment, possibly from a read error. This rearrangement joins TRBV14 to TRBJ2-5; TRBD1 might be the D (5 bases). The CDR3 consists of 15 residues. Germline V gene sequence: CDR1 SGHDN, CDR2 FVKESK. The CDR3 DNA reads TGTACCAGCAGCCTCACAAGGGGCGGCTGGGAGACCCAGTACTTC. This translates into CTSSLTRGGWETQYF. Complete variable domain (other parts from reference TRBV14 and TRBJ2-5): EAGVTQFPSHSVIEKGQTVTLRCDPISGHDNLYWYRRVMGKEIKFLLHFVKESKQDESGMPNNRFLAERTGGTYSTLKVQPAELEDSGVYFCTSSLTRGGWETQYFGPGTRLLVL.

This clonotype appeared a few times. The chain has TRBV7-2 and TRBJ1-2; 9 bases are shared with TRBD1. Per the germline V gene, CDR1 is SGHTA and CDR2 is FQGNSA. The V gene end was trimmed by 0 bases and the J gene end by 8 bases; junction bases not matched to a gene: 7. CDR3 size: 15 residues. The CDR3 reads CASSLAGQGSYGYTF. As DNA, the CDR3 is TGTGCCAGCAGCTTAGCTGGACAGGGGAGTTACGGCTACACCTTC.

The chain employs TRBV7-8 and TRBJ2-3; 7 bases are shared with TRBD1. CDR1 SGHVS and CDR2 FQNEAQ come from the germline V gene. The V and J ends lost 1 base and 4 bases, in that order; junction bases with no gene match: 8. The CDR3 runs to 16 residues. DNA for the CDR3: TGTGCCAGCAGCTTAGGACAGGGAGTTTCAGCAGATACGCAGTATTTT. Translating gives CASSLGQGVSADTQYF.

The V call is TRBV2, the J call TRBJ2-1; no firm D call. CDR3 length equals 13 residues. In germline, CDR1 is SNHLY, CDR2 FYNNEI. V lost 7 bases and J 6 bases, leaving 13 bases between the germline ends. The CDR3 is CASIWGLSNEQFF. In DNA form, the CDR3 reads TGTGCCAGCATCTGGGGTCTCAGCAATGAGCAGTTCTTC.

This clonotype turned up a few times. One end of the junction is discordant with germline, which a read error may explain. The rearrangement links TRBV7-9 to TRBJ2-5, with D possibly matching TRBD2 (6 bases). This CDR3 comprises 12 residues. Germline assignment: CDR1 SEHNR and CDR2 FQNEAQ (reference sequence). CDR3 amino acids: CVEGLSGETQYF. DNA of the CDR3: TGCGTTGAGGGACTTTCAGGAGAGACCCAGTACTTC.

The chain carries TRBV3-1 and TRBJ2-4; 7 nucleotides align to TRBD2. The J segment lost 1 base and the V segment lost 2 bases, leaving 2 bases of the junction unmatched. Germline V gives CDR1 LGHDT, CDR2 YNNKEL (reference sequence). The CDR3 consists of 15 residues. The CDR3 sequence: CASSQREGAKNIQYF. CDR3 in DNA: TGTGCCAGCAGCCAAAGGGAGGGGGCCAAAAACATTCAGTACTTC.

This chain links TRBV28 with TRBJ1-5; tentatively, D is TRBD1 (5 bases). The germline V and J ends were trimmed by 8 bases and 0 bases, with 38 bases remaining between them. Germline V gene sequence: CDR1 MDHEN, CDR2 SYDVKM. The CDR3 contains 23 residues. This chain's CDR3 is CASGIPELAGGSNEHYSNQPQHF. The CDR3, as DNA: TGTGCCAGCGGAATCCCGGAACTAGCGGGGGGGAGTAATGAGCACTATAGCAATCAGCCCCAGCATTTT.

This clonotype turned up a few times. The V gene is TRBV9, the J gene TRBJ1-4, with D unclear. Deletions cut 0 bases from V and 4 bases from J, with 10 bases between. From germline, CDR1 is SGDLS and CDR2 YYNGEE. CDR3 length: 15 residues. CDR3 coding DNA: TGTGCCAGCAGCGTAGCAGCAGGAAATAATGAAAAACTGTTTTTT. It translates to CASSVAAGNNEKLFF.

The chain has TRBV7-6 and TRBJ2-7, with D maybe TRBD1 (6 bases). The CDR3 contains 16 residues. CDR1 and CDR2 from the germline V gene are SGHVS and FNYEAQ. Trimming pared 1 base from V and 0 bases from J, leaving 13 bases between. In DNA form, the CDR3 reads TGTGCCAGCAGCTTAGAGACAGGATTCAGCTCCTACGAGCAGTACTTC. Its translation is CASSLETGFSSYEQYF.

This clonotype was counted a few times. J is TRBJ2-3 and V is TRBV24-1; 11 bases are shared with TRBD2. V was clipped by 5 bases and J by 4 bases; unmatched bases: 7. The CDR3 contains 16 residues. CDR1 and CDR2 (germline): KGHDR, SFDVKD. The CDR3 here is CATSAWSSGGADTQYF. CDR3 in DNA: TGTGCCACCAGTGCCTGGAGTAGCGGGGGGGCAGATACGCAGTATTTT.

This clonotype was seen repeatedly, ten times or more. The chain employs TRBV10-3 and TRBJ2-1; 10 bases fit TRBD2. The CDR3 sequence is 16 residues long. The trim removed 5 bases at V and 2 bases at J, leaving 6 bases unmatched. CDR1 and CDR2 from the germline V gene are ENHRY and SYGVKD. In nucleotides, the CDR3 is TGTGCCATCAGTAGGGAGCGGGGGGGCCCCTACAATGAGCAGTTCTTC. This gives the protein CAISRERGGPYNEQFF.

This clonotype was detected a few times. This chain uses TRBV20-1 with TRBJ2-5; 13 bases fit TRBD2. Germline CDR1 and CDR2: DFQATT and SNEGSKA (reference sequence). V lost 7 bases, J lost 3 bases, and 8 bases stayed unmatched. The CDR3 length is 15 residues. As DNA, the CDR3 is TGCAGTGTTGCGACTAGCGGGGGGCCGGAAGAGACCCAGTACTTC. This gives the protein CSVATSGGPEETQYF.

This clonotype was recorded a few times. J is TRBJ1-2 and V is TRBV11-2, with D hard to call. CDR3 length: 14 residues. V dropped 1 base and J dropped 0 bases, with 6 bases sitting between them. CDR1 SGHAT and CDR2 FQNNGV come from the germline V gene. The CDR3, as DNA: TGTGCCAGCAGCTTAGGGTGGACTAACTATGGCTACACCTTC. Translation gives CASSLGWTNYGYTF.

This chain uses TRBV30 with TRBJ2-3, with 8 bases that match TRBD2. CDR1 and CDR2 from the germline V gene are GTSNPN and SVGIG (reference sequence). The CDR3 covers 16 residues. V shed 3 bases and J 0 bases; nucleotides not matched to a gene: 8. CDR3 in amino acids: CAWSSPLAGSTDTQYF. CDR3 bases: TGTGCCTGGAGCTCCCCCCTAGCGGGTAGCACAGATACGCAGTATTTT.

The V call is TRBV5-1, the J call TRBJ2-1; 9 positions agree with TRBD1. The CDR3 covers 15 residues. Germline CDR1 and CDR2: SGHRS and YFSETQ. The V gene end was trimmed by 3 bases and the J gene end by 8 bases; junction bases not matched to a gene: 9. The CDR3 protein is CASSSADRGVDEQFF. Written as DNA, the CDR3 is TGCGCCAGCAGCTCGGCGGACAGGGGAGTAGATGAGCAGTTCTTC.

V usage is TRBV20-1 and J usage is TRBJ1-1; TRBD1 is a possible D gene (5 bases). There are 13 residues in the CDR3. Germline V gene sequence: CDR1 DFQATT, CDR2 SNEGSKA (reference sequence). The CDR3, as DNA: TGCAGCCTAACCTGGGGCCAGAACACTGAAGCTTTCTTT. It yields the protein CSLTWGQNTEAFF.

V and J are TRBV7-2 and TRBJ1-1, with a weak D call TRBD1 (5 bases). Germline V gene data show CDR1 as SGHTA and CDR2 as FQGNSA. The CDR3 extends over 11 amino acids. Trimming cost V 6 bases and J 10 bases, with 12 bases left between them. CDR3 nucleotide sequence: TGTGCCAGCAGGGGGGAGGAGGCAGCTTTCTTT. Residues: CASRGEEAAFF.

This chain's CDR3 is CASSQEGQVVMNSPLHF. In DNA, the CDR3 is TGTGCCAGCAGCCAAGAGGGTCAGGTCGTCATGAATTCACCCCTCCACTTT. The rearrangement joins TRBV3-1 to TRBJ1-6; no definite D call. The germline V and J ends were trimmed by 0 bases and 7 bases, with 16 bases remaining between them. CDR1 and CDR2 from the germline V gene are LGHDT and YNNKEL (reference sequence). CDR3 length: 17 amino acids.